These 14 T cell receptor beta chains originate from one sample sequenced in a study of blood T cell repertoires in COVID-19. Here immunoSEQ multiplex PCR was the method, and the copy in TCRdb shows in-frame clones only, minus some. The data hold 250,000 or so clones, with 70% to 90% observed a single time. Sequenced material: PBMCs or T cells enriched from blood (not recorded which). The receptors shown here come from a woman aged 25 to 39 with acute COVID-19.

This clone appeared many times. The CDR3 DNA reads as TGCGCCAGCAGCTTGAGTATCGTTGACAGGGGGGTTGGCGAGCAGTACTTC. It encodes CASSLSIVDRGVGEQYF. The gene calls are TRBV5-1 and TRBJ2-7, with 9 bases fitting TRBD1. After removal of 1 base from V and 6 bases from J, the junction contained 14 bases not matched to a gene. CDR1 SGHRS and CDR2 YFSETQ come from the germline V gene. This CDR3 region has 17 residues.

V is TRBV3-1 (or the pseudogene TRBV3-2) and J is TRBJ1-1; 9 bases map to TRBD1. With 3 bases clipped from V and 7 bases from J, the junction kept 3 bases outside the gene matches. The CDR3 sequence is 13 residues long. Germline CDR1 reads LGHDT; CDR2 reads YNNKEL (reference sequence). The CDR3 nucleotides are TGTGCCAGCAGCCACGACAGGGGGATTGAAGCTTTCTTT. Protein product: CASSHDRGIEAFF.

This chain joins TRBV6-1 and TRBJ2-1; TRBD2 agrees at 7 bases. This CDR3 has 16 residues. Germline-derived CDR1 and CDR2 are MNHNS and SASEGT. V trimming: 2 bases; J trimming: 10 bases; junction bases outside the gene matches: 14. The CDR3 sequence: CASSETLTGGWGEQFF. DNA for the CDR3: TGTGCCAGCAGTGAAACCCTGACGGGAGGTTGGGGAGAGCAGTTCTTC.

The rearrangement uses TRBV4-3 and TRBJ1-3; D not certain. Trimming cost V 0 bases and J 0 bases, with 6 bases left between them. The CDR3 is made up of 15 amino acids. The germline gives CDR1 LGHNA, CDR2 YSLEER. CDR3 in DNA: TGCGCCAGCAGCCAAGAAGCTATCTCTGGAAACACCATATATTTT. As protein: CASSQEAISGNTIYF.

V gene TRBV19 combines with J gene TRBJ1-1; D perhaps matches TRBD1 (5 bases). V dropped 7 bases and J dropped 1 base, with 13 bases sitting between them. Germline CDR1 and CDR2: LNHDA and SQIVND (reference sequence). The CDR3 sequence is 14 residues long. The CDR3 protein is CASMEGSANTEAFF. CDR3 in DNA: TGTGCCAGTATGGAGGGGTCCGCGAACACTGAAGCTTTCTTT. The whole variable domain, filled in from reference TRBV19 and TRBJ1-1, reads DGGITQSPKYLFRKEGQNVTLSCEQNLNHDAMYWYRQDPGQGLRLIYYSQIVNDFQKGDIAEGYSVSREKKESFPLTVTSAQKNPTAFYLCASMEGSANTEAFFGQGTRLTVV.

The V and J genes are TRBV2 and TRBJ1-1, with 10 positions matching TRBD1. V trimming: 6 bases; J trimming: 2 bases; junction bases outside the gene matches: 3. CDR1 and CDR2 (germline): SNHLY, FYNNEI. This CDR3 has 14 residues. The CDR3, as DNA: TGTGCCAGCAGATGGGACAGGGGAAACACTGAAGCTTTCTTT. It codes for CASRWDRGNTEAFF.

The chain links TRBV7-9 to TRBJ2-7; tentatively, D is TRBD1 (6 bases). Germline values: CDR1 SEHNR, CDR2 FQNEAQ (reference sequence). V lost 5 bases and J 0 bases, leaving 8 bases between the germline ends. This CDR3 comprises 13 residues. The DNA of the CDR3 is TGTGCCAGCAGCGACAGGAGCTCCTACGAGCAGTACTTC. This translates into CASSDRSSYEQYF.

As to this clone: This sample also contains other DNA sequences that code for the same CDR3. The chain uses TRBV19 and TRBJ1-3; 7 bases line up with TRBD1. The CDR3 sequence is 15 residues long. The trim removed 5 bases at V and 0 bases at J, leaving 4 bases unmatched. Germline V gene data show CDR1 as LNHDA and CDR2 as SQIVND (reference sequence). Here the CDR3 reads CASSLQGSSGNTIYF. The CDR3 region has the DNA TGTGCCAGTAGTCTACAGGGGAGCTCTGGAAACACCATATATTTT.

This clone was found once. The chain couples TRBV7-8 to TRBJ2-1; 12 bases align to TRBD1. V was clipped by 4 bases and J by 6 bases; unmatched bases: 4. The CDR3 spans 15 residues. Germline values: CDR1 SGHVS, CDR2 FQNEAQ. CDR3 nucleotides: TGTGCCAGCAGCTCGGGACAGGGGGCCTCCAATGAGCAGTTCTTC. This gives the protein CASSSGQGASNEQFF.

The sample holds a few counts of this clone. The gene calls are TRBV10-3 and TRBJ2-7, with 7 nucleotides matching TRBD1. This CDR3 region has 15 residues. Losses at the gene ends were 7 bases for V and 4 bases for J; bases not matched to a gene: 13. Looked up from germline, CDR1 is ENHRY and CDR2 is SYGVKD. CDR3 DNA sequence: TGTGCCATCACATCCCGGGACAGCCTCTCGTACGAGCAGTACTTC. It yields the protein CAITSRDSLSYEQYF.

The chain carries TRBV19 and TRBJ1-1; 8 nucleotides line up with TRBD1. V lost 1 base and J lost 2; bases outside the gene matches: 6. From germline, CDR1 is LNHDA and CDR2 SQIVND (reference sequence). The CDR3 length is 16 residues. The CDR3 nucleotides read TGTGCCAGTAGTATAGCAGGGGGCCTACCTAACACTGAAGCTTTCTTT. This encodes CASSIAGGLPNTEAFF. Full variable domain (remainder filled in from reference TRBV19 and TRBJ1-1): DGGITQSPKYLFRKEGQNVTLSCEQNLNHDAMYWYRQDPGQGLRLIYYSQIVNDFQKGDIAEGYSVSREKKESFPLTVTSAQKNPTAFYLCASSIAGGLPNTEAFFGQGTRLTVV.

This chain links TRBV5-8 with TRBJ2-7; 9 bases fit TRBD2. The length of the CDR3 is 15 residues. The V gene's germline CDR1 is SGHTS and CDR2 YDEGEE. V was pared by 5 bases and J by 6 bases, with 12 bases of the junction left unmatched. Here the CDR3 DNA reads TGTGCCAGCAGGAGGGGGACTAGCAAGGAACCCGAGCAGTACTTC. Translation gives CASRRGTSKEPEQYF.

The chain carries TRBV21-1 and TRBJ2-1; TRBD2 was called by the table and not checked on the DNA. TRBV21-1 is tagged as a pseudogene. This CDR3 is built from 22 residues. CDR3 protein: CASSNTKEGGLAGGLSYNEQFF. CDR3 bases: TGTGCCAGCAGCAATACAAAGGAAGGAGGGCTAGCGGGAGGGTTGTCCTACAATGAGCAGTTCTTC.

This clone appeared a few times. The rearrangement uses TRBV7-9 and TRBJ2-7, with 10 bases fitting TRBD1. From germline, CDR1 is SEHNR and CDR2 FQNEAQ (reference sequence). V lost 5 bases to trimming and J lost 5 bases; unmatched junction nucleotides: 3. This CDR3 is built from 13 residues. CDR3 sequence (DNA): TGTGCCAGCAGCCTCGGGACAGGGGACGAGCAGTACTTC. Translation: CASSLGTGDEQYF.